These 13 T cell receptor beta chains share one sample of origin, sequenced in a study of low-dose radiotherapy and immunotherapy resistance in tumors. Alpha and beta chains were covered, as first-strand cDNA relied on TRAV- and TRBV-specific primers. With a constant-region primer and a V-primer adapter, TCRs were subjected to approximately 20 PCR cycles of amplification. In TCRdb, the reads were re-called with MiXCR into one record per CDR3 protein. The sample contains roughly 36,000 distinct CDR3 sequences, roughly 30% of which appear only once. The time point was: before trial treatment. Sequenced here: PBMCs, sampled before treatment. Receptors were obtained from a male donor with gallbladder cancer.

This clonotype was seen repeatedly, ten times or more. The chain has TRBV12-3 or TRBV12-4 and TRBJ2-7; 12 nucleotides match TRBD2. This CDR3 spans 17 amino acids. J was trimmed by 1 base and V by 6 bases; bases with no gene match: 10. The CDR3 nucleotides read TGTGCCAGCAGCCCCACTAGCGGGGGGTCCTCTTCCTACGAGCAGTACTTC. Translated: CASSPTSGGSSSYEQYF.

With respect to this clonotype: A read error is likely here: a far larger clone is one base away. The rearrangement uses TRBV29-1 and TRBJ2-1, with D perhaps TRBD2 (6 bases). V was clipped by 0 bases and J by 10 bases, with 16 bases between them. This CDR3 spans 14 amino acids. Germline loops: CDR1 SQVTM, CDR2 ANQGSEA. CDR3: CSVEDHGPGDEQFF. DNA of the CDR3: TGCAGCGTTGAAGATCACGGCCCGGGGGACGAGCAGTTCTTC.

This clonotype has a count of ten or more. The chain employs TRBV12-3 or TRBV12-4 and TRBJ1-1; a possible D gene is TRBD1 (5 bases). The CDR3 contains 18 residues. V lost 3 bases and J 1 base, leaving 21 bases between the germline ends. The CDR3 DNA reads TGTGCCAGCAGTTTGTGGCAGGGTCAGCGCAGGACGAACACTGAAGCTTTCTTT. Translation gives CASSLWQGQRRTNTEAFF.

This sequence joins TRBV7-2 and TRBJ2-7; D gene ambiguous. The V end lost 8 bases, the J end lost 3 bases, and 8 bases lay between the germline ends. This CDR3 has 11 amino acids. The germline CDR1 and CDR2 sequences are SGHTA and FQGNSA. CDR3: CASGIFYEQYF. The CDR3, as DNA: TGTGCCAGCGGTATTTTCTACGAGCAGTACTTC. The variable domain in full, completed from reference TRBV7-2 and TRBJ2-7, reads GAGVSQSPSNKVTEKGKDVELRCDPISGHTALYWYRQSLGQGLEFLIYFQGNSAPDKSGLPSDRFSAERTGGSVSTLTIQRTQQEDSAVYLCASGIFYEQYFGPGTRLTVT.

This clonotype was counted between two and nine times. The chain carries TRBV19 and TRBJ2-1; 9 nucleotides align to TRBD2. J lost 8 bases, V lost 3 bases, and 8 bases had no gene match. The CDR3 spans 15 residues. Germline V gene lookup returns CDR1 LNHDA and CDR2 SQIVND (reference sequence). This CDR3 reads CASSIGAGGVDEQFF. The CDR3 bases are TGTGCCAGTAGTATCGGAGCGGGGGGCGTGGATGAGCAGTTCTTC.

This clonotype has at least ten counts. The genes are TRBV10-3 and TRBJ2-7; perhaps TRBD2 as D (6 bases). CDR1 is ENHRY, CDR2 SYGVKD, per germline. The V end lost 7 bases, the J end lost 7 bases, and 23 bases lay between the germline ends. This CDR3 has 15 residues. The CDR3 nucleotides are TGTGCCATCATCGACTCCCTAGCGACCCAAGGGGAGCAGTACTTC. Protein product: CAIIDSLATQGEQYF.

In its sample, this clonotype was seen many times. CDR3 residues: CATKFGDPPPDTQYF. In DNA form, the CDR3 reads TGTGCCACCAAATTCGGGGACCCCCCCCCAGATACGCAGTATTTT. The V and J genes are TRBV10-3 and TRBJ2-3; D assignment may be TRBD1 or TRBD2 (5 bases each). From germline, CDR1 is ENHRY and CDR2 SYGVKD. The CDR3 has 15 residues. V lost 10 bases and J lost 4, with 21 bases in between.

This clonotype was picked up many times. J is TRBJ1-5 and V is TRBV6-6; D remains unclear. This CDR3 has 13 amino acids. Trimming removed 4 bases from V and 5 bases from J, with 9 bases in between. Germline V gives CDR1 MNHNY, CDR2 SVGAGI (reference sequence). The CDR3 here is CASSLEADQPQHF. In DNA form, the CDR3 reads TGTGCCAGCAGTTTGGAGGCGGATCAGCCCCAGCATTTT.

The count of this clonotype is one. In nucleotides, the CDR3 is TGTGCCAGCAGCTTAGCCCTAGCGGGGGCCATATACCAAGAGACCCAGTACTTC. Protein sequence: CASSLALAGAIYQETQYF. V is TRBV7-6 and J is TRBJ2-5; 10 bases align to TRBD2. CDR3 length: 18 amino acids. In germline, CDR1 is SGHVS, CDR2 FNYEAQ. V was pared by 0 bases and J by 0 bases, with 7 bases of the junction left unmatched.

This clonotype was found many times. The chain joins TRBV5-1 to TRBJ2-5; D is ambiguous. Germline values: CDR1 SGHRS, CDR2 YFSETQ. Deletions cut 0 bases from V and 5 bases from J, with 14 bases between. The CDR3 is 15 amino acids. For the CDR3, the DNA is TGCGCCAGCAGCTTGGCGGGTCACAGTGAGGAGACCCAGTACTTC. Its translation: CASSLAGHSEETQYF.

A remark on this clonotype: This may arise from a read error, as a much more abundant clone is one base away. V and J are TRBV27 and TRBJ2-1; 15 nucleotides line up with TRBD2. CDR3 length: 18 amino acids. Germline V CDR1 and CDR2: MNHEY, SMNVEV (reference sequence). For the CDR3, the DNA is TGTGCCAGCAATTTAAGGACTAGCGGGAGGGAAACCTACAATGAGCAGTTCTTC. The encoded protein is CASNLRTSGRETYNEQFF.

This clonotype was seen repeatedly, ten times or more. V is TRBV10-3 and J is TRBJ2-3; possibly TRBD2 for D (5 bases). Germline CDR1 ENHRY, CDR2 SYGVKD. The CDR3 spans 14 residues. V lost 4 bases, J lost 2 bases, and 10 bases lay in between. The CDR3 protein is CAISVTGNTDTQYF. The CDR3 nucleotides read TGTGCCATCAGTGTAACCGGGAACACAGATACGCAGTATTTT.

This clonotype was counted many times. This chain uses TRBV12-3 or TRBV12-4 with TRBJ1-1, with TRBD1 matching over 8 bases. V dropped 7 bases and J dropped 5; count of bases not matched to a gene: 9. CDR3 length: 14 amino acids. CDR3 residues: CASNSGQGGTEAFF. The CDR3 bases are TGTGCCAGCAATTCCGGACAGGGCGGAACTGAAGCTTTCTTT.